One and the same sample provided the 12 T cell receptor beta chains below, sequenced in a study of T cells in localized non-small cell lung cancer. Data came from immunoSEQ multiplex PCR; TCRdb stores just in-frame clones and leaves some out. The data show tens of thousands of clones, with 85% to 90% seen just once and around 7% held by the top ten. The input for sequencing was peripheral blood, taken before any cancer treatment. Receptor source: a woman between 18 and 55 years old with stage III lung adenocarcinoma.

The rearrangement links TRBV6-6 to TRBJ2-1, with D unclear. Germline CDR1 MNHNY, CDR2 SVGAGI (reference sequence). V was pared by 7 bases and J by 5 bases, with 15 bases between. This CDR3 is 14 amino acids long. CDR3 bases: TGTGCCAGCAACCCCCGAAGGCAGAACAATGAGCAGTTCTTC. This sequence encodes CASNPRRQNNEQFF.

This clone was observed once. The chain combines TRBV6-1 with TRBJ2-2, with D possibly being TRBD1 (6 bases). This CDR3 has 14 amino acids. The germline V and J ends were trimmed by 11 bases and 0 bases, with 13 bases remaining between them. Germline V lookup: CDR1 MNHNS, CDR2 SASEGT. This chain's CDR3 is CAGSGQPNTGELFF. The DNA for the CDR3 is TGTGCCGGGTCGGGACAACCGAACACCGGGGAGCTGTTTTTT.

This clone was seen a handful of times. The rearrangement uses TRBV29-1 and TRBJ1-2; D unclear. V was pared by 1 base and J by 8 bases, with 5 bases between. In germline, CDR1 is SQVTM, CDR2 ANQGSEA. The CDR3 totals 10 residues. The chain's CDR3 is CSVEVDGYTF. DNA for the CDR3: TGCAGCGTTGAAGTAGACGGCTACACCTTC.

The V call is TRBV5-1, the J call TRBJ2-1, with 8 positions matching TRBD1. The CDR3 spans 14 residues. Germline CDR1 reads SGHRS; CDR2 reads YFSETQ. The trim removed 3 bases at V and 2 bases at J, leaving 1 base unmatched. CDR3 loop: CASSSGQAYNEQFF. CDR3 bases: TGCGCCAGCAGCTCGGGACAGGCCTACAATGAGCAGTTCTTC. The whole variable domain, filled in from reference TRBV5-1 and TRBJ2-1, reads KAGVTQTPRYLIKTRGQQVTLSCSPISGHRSVSWYQQTPGQGLQFLFEYFSETQRNKGNFPGRFSGRQFSNSRSEMNVSTLELGDSALYLCASSSGQAYNEQFFGPGTRLTVL.

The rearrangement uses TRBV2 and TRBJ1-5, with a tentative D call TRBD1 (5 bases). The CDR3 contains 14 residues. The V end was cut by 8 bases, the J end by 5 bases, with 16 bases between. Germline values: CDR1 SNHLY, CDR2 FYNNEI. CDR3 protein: CASEVVGGYQPQHF. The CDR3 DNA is TGTGCCAGCGAAGTCGTCGGGGGGTATCAGCCCCAGCATTTT.

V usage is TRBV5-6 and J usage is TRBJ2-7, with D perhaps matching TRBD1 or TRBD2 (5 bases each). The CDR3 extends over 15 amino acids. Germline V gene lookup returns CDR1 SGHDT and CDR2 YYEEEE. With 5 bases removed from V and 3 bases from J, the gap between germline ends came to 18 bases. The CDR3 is CASSYTGTAGYEQYF. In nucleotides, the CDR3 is TGTGCCAGCAGTTATACCGGGACGGCGGGCTACGAGCAGTACTTC.

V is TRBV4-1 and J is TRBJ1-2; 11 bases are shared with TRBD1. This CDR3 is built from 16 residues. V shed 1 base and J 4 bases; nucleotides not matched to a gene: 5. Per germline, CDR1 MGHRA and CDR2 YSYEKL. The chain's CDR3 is CASSQAWGQGVYGYTF. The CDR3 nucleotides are TGCGCCAGCAGCCAAGCATGGGGACAGGGGGTCTATGGCTACACCTTC.

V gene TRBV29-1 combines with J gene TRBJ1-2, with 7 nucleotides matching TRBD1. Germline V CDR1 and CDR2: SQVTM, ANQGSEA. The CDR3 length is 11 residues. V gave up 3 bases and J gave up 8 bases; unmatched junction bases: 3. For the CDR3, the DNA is TGCAGCGTTGAGAAGGGGGCGGGCTACACCTTC. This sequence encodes CSVEKGAGYTF.

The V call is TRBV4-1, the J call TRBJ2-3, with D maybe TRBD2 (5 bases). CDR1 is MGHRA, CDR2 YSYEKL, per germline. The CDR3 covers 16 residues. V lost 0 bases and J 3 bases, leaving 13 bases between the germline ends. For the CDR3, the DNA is TGCGCCAGCAGCCAAGACGGAGGCTTTTTGACAGATACGCAGTATTTT. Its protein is CASSQDGGFLTDTQYF.

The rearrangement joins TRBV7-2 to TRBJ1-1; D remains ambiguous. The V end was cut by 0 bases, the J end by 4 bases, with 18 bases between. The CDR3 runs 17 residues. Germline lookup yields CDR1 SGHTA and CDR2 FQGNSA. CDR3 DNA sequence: TGTGCCAGCAGCTTAGCCGGCGGGATGGCTTCCAGCACTGAAGCTTTCTTT. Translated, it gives CASSLAGGMASSTEAFF. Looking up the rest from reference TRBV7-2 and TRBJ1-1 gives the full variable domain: GAGVSQSPSNKVTEKGKDVELRCDPISGHTALYWYRQSLGQGLEFLIYFQGNSAPDKSGLPSDRFSAERTGGSVSTLTIQRTQQEDSAVYLCASSLAGGMASSTEAFFGQGTRLTVV.

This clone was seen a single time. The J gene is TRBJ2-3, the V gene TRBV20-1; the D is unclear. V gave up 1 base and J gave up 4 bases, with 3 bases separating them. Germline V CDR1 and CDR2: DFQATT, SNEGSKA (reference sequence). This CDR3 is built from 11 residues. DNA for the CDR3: TGCAGTGCTAGAGTCGCAGATACGCAGTATTTT. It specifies CSARVADTQYF.

CDR3 sequence (DNA): TGTGCCAGCAGTGACCGGGACAGGGGTGGCTACACCTTC. Translating it yields CASSDRDRGGYTF. The chain recombines TRBV6-5 with TRBJ1-2; 10 bases agree with TRBD1. The CDR3 loop spans 13 amino acids. Germline values: CDR1 MNHEY, CDR2 SVGAGI. Trimming took 5 bases from V and 7 from J; bases not matched to a gene: 4.